These 24 T cell receptor beta chains share one sample of origin, sequenced in a study of blood T cells in healthy people across ages. PCR was performed a second time for about 7 to 11 cycles using a sample-barcoded 5' primer and a J-beta primer mix. MiXCR was run by TCRdb on the 5' RACE reads, yielding one entry per CDR3 protein. The data contain 710,000 or so distinct CDR3 sequences, 32% of them singletons. The sequenced sample was blood. The origin of the receptors is a woman older than 75 in good health.

This clonotype is a singleton in its sample. This may arise from a read error, as a much more abundant clone is one base away. This chain joins TRBV7-2 and TRBJ1-2, with D perhaps TRBD1 (5 bases). Germline V gene data show CDR1 as SGHTA and CDR2 as FQGNSA. CDR3 length equals 15 residues. As DNA, the CDR3 is TGTGCCAGCAGCTTGGACACCACAGCTAACTATGACTACACCTTC. Translated: CASSLDTTANYDYTF.

This clonotype was seen only a few times. At one boundary the junction diverges from the germline segment, which might be a read error. This chain uses TRBV5-1 with TRBJ2-1; D is possibly TRBD2 (6 bases). The CDR3 covers 16 residues. In germline, CDR1 is SGHRS, CDR2 YFSETQ. CDR3 sequence: CASRVGGVPMTETQFF. CDR3 nucleotides: TGCGCAAGCAGGGTCGGCGGGGTACCGATGACGGAGACCCAGTTCTTC. Full variable domain (missing parts from reference TRBV5-1 and TRBJ2-1): KAGVTQTPRYLIKTRGQQVTLSCSPISGHRSVSWYQQTPGQGLQFLFEYFSETQRNKGNFPGRFSGRQFSNSRSEMNVSTLELGDSALYLCASRVGGVPMTETQFFGPGTRLTVL.

The chain links TRBV6-6 to TRBJ1-6; 7 nucleotides align to TRBD1. Germline loops: CDR1 MNHNY, CDR2 SVGAGI (reference sequence). V gave up 6 bases and J gave up 9 bases; unmatched junction bases: 8. This CDR3 is built from 14 residues. CDR3 in amino acids: CASRTPRDSSPLHF. The CDR3 DNA reads as TGTGCCAGCAGAACGCCCCGGGACAGTTCACCCCTCCACTTT.

This sequence joins TRBV13 and TRBJ1-2; no definite D call. Deletions cut 4 bases from V and 6 bases from J, with 9 bases between. This CDR3 spans 12 amino acids. Germline values: CDR1 PRHDT, CDR2 FYEKMQ (reference sequence). DNA of the CDR3: TGTGCCAGCAGCTGGGGAGCAGATGGCTACACCTTC. Its protein is CASSWGADGYTF.

The chain recombines TRBV7-9 with TRBJ1-3; D possibly corresponds to TRBD1 (6 bases). In germline, CDR1 is SEHNR, CDR2 FQNEAQ (reference sequence). The ends were cut back, 10 bases at V and 0 bases at J, with 13 bases in the middle. The CDR3 covers 14 residues. The CDR3 loop reads CANPDRSSGNTIYF. CDR3 DNA: TGTGCCAACCCTGACAGGAGCTCTGGAAACACCATATATTTT.

This clonotype came up many times. The chain recombines TRBV5-6 with TRBJ2-7; 7 nucleotides agree with TRBD1. The junction had 9 bases not matched to a gene; V was cut back by 1 base and J by 5 bases. The CDR3 totals 15 residues. The germline gives CDR1 SGHDT, CDR2 YYEEEE. CDR3 region: CASSLRTGFKDEQYF. The CDR3 nucleotides read TGTGCCAGCAGCTTGAGGACAGGCTTCAAGGACGAGCAGTACTTC.

The genes are TRBV19 and TRBJ2-3, with 8 positions matching TRBD1. Germline CDR1 LNHDA, CDR2 SQIVND (reference sequence). After removal of 6 bases from V and 6 bases from J, the junction contained 11 bases not matched to a gene. The CDR3 consists of 15 residues. The DNA of the CDR3 is TGTGCCAGTAGCTGGGGGGACAGGCAGGCGGATACGCAGTATTTT. Residues: CASSWGDRQADTQYF.

This clonotype was observed many times. The chain recombines TRBV5-1 with TRBJ2-3, with 7 nucleotides matching TRBD1. This CDR3 spans 16 amino acids. Germline trimming cut 1 base from V and 1 base from J; bases unmatched to any gene: 6. CDR1 is SGHRS and CDR2 is YFSETQ in the germline V gene. Written as DNA, the CDR3 is TGCGCCAGCAGCTTGCGACAGGGTGGAGGCACAGATACGCAGTATTTT. This gives the protein CASSLRQGGGTDTQYF.

Many counts were recorded for this clonotype. This sequence joins TRBV9 and TRBJ2-5, with D perhaps matching TRBD1 or TRBD2 (6 bases each). CDR1 SGDLS and CDR2 YYNGEE come from the germline V gene. There are 15 residues in the CDR3. V lost 2 bases to trimming and J lost 5 bases, with 16 bases between them. The CDR3 loop reads CASSVGQGRRETQYF. For the CDR3, the DNA is TGTGCCAGCAGCGTGGGGCAGGGGAGGCGGGAGACCCAGTACTTC.

Many counts were recorded for this clonotype. This rearrangement joins TRBV6-6 to TRBJ1-1; a possible D gene is TRBD1 (5 bases). The CDR3 spans 14 residues. V was pared by 0 bases and J by 3 bases, with 8 bases between. Germline values: CDR1 MNHNY, CDR2 SVGAGI (reference sequence). This CDR3 reads CASSYSGGDTEAFF. Written as DNA, the CDR3 is TGTGCCAGCAGTTACTCCGGGGGGGACACTGAAGCTTTCTTT.

This clonotype was seen ten or more times. This sequence joins TRBV11-2 and TRBJ1-2, with D unresolved. The germline CDR1 and CDR2 sequences are SGHAT and FQNNGV. This CDR3 contains 14 residues. Trimming removed 5 bases at V and 6 bases at J, with 16 bases between. CDR3 sequence reads: CASSQMISGDGYTF. The DNA for the CDR3 is TGTGCCAGCAGCCAGATGATCTCTGGAGATGGCTACACCTTC. Complete variable domain (other parts from reference TRBV11-2 and TRBJ1-2): EAGVAQSPRYKIIEKRQSVAFWCNPISGHATLYWYQQILGQGPKLLIQFQNNGVVDDSQLPKDRFSAERLKGVDSTLKIQPAKLEDSAVYLCASSQMISGDGYTFGSGTRLTVV.

This rearrangement joins TRBV28 to TRBJ2-7, with 9 bases identical to TRBD2. Germline V lookup: CDR1 MDHEN, CDR2 SYDVKM. Trimming at V came to 5 bases and at J to 2 bases, leaving 7 bases not matched to a gene. This CDR3 region has 15 residues. The CDR3 DNA is TGTGCCAGCAGTGGGGGGACTAGCTTCGCCTACGAGCAGTACTTC. Encoded protein: CASSGGTSFAYEQYF.

Notes on this clonotype: Its ends do not fully match the called genes, so a read error is possible. This rearrangement joins TRBV10-3 to TRBJ2-7; the D call may be TRBD1 or TRBD2 (5 bases each). This CDR3 has 15 amino acids. Germline values: CDR1 ENHRY, CDR2 SYGVKD. CDR3: CAISEGDSPPSEQYF. In nucleotides, the CDR3 is TGTGCCATTAGTGAGGGAGACAGTCCCCCAAGCGAGCAGTACTTC.

This clonotype was seen many times. This sequence joins TRBV29-1 and TRBJ1-2, with D hard to call. Trimming pared 2 bases from V and 8 bases from J, leaving 12 bases between. The CDR3 is 12 residues long. Germline V CDR1 and CDR2: SQVTM, ANQGSEA. The CDR3 nucleotides are TGCAGCGTTGAACCTCTCGACAACGGCTACACCTTC. Translation gives CSVEPLDNGYTF.

V gene TRBV2 combines with J gene TRBJ2-4; 8 positions match TRBD2. With the DNA end fitting TRBJ2-5 better, the J assignment may be wrong. The CDR3 is 14 residues long. CDR1 is SNHLY and CDR2 is FYNNEI in the germline V gene. CDR3 bases: TGTGCCAGCAGTGACGGAGGCGGGGGGGAGACCCAGTACTTC. This encodes CASSDGGGGETQYF.

The chain recombines TRBV20-1 with TRBJ2-7; D might be TRBD2 (5 bases). V lost 6 bases, J lost 3 bases, and 18 bases lay in between. Germline V gives CDR1 DFQATT, CDR2 SNEGSKA (reference sequence). CDR3 size: 14 residues. The CDR3 region has the DNA TGCAGTGCCCGACCTCTAGCTCTCTTCTACGAGCAGTACTTC. This encodes CSARPLALFYEQYF.

Only a few counts were recorded for this clonotype. The chain joins TRBV7-9 to TRBJ1-1, with TRBD1 matching over 8 bases. CDR1 SEHNR and CDR2 FQNEAQ come from the germline V gene (reference sequence). The CDR3 runs 16 residues. V shed 6 bases and J 9 bases; nucleotides not matched to a gene: 18. This CDR3 reads CASSSDRGGWTSQAFF. CDR3 DNA: TGTGCCAGCAGTTCCGACAGGGGAGGTTGGACGTCTCAAGCTTTCTTT.

Regarding this clonotype: A junction end diverges from the germline sequence, so it may reflect a read error. V and J are TRBV20-1 and TRBJ1-2; D remains ambiguous. CDR3 length: 11 residues. CDR1 is DFQATT and CDR2 is SNEGSKA in the germline V gene (reference sequence). The CDR3 coding sequence is TGCAGCGCTAAAGGGATCTGTGGCTACACCTTC. Translation: CSAKGICGYTF.

This clonotype was counted between two and nine times. V usage is TRBV3-1 and J usage is TRBJ2-5; 13 positions match TRBD2. The J call is uncertain, as TRBJ2-7 better fits the DNA end. Germline lookup yields CDR1 LGHDT and CDR2 YNNKEL (reference sequence). This CDR3 spans 22 amino acids. CDR3 in amino acids: CASSQDRGHPPFTSGGAYEQYF. The CDR3 bases are TGTGCCAGCAGCCAAGATCGGGGCCATCCCCCTTTTACTAGCGGGGGGGCCTACGAGCAGTACTTC.

This clonotype was seen at least ten times. The chain recombines TRBV2 with TRBJ1-2; D uncertain. Per the germline V gene, CDR1 is SNHLY and CDR2 is FYNNEI. The V end lost 7 bases, the J end lost 8 bases, and 20 bases lay between the germline ends. CDR3 size: 14 residues. The CDR3 protein is CASTLGPSTEGYTF. CDR3 coding DNA: TGTGCCAGCACCTTAGGGCCCAGCACGGAGGGCTACACCTTC.

This chain joins TRBV6-2 or TRBV6-3 and TRBJ1-2; no reliable D call. The CDR3 length is 11 residues. The germline V and J ends were trimmed by 4 bases and 7 bases, with 7 bases remaining between them. Per germline, CDR1 MNHEY and CDR2 SVGEGT. In DNA, the CDR3 is TGTGCCAGCAGTTCCTCGAGTGGCTACACCTTC. This codes for CASSSSSGYTF.

This clonotype was observed at least ten times. This chain uses TRBV10-3 with TRBJ2-3, with 7 bases fitting TRBD2. J gave up 2 bases and V 7 bases, and 9 bases lay outside the gene matches. Germline lookup yields CDR1 ENHRY and CDR2 SYGVKD. The CDR3 loop spans 15 amino acids. This CDR3 reads CAITNGDYVTDTQYF. CDR3 nucleotide sequence: TGTGCCATCACCAACGGGGACTACGTCACAGATACGCAGTATTTT.

This clonotype was observed at least ten times. The chain links TRBV6-6 to TRBJ2-7; D is perhaps TRBD2 (5 bases). CDR3 length equals 13 residues. The V gene lost 0 bases and the J gene lost 7 bases, with 10 bases spanning the gap. The germline CDR1 and CDR2 sequences are MNHNY and SVGAGI (reference sequence). The DNA of the CDR3 is TGTGCCAGCAGTTACTCGATTTCGGGGGAGCAGTACTTC. This translates into CASSYSISGEQYF.

The chain recombines TRBV7-9 with TRBJ2-7, with TRBD2 as a possible D gene (5 bases). Trimming took 5 bases from V and 7 from J, leaving 15 bases between them. In germline, CDR1 is SEHNR, CDR2 FQNEAQ (reference sequence). CDR3 length equals 13 residues. The CDR3 nucleotides are TGTGCCAGCAGCCCCCCAGGAGAGGGAGAGCAGTACTTC. Encoded protein: CASSPPGEGEQYF. The entire variable domain, with the rest obtained from reference TRBV7-9 and TRBJ2-7, is as follows: DTGVSQNPRHKITKRGQNVTFRCDPISEHNRLYWYRQTLGQGPEFLTYFQNEAQLEKSRLLSDRFSAERPKGSFSTLEIQRTEQGDSAMYLCASSPPGEGEQYFGPGTRLTVT.